The 30 T cell receptor beta chains listed next were all sequenced from one sample in a study of early T cells in non-severe SARS-CoV-2 infection. TCRdb re-analysed the 5' RACE reads in MiXCR, keeping a single row per CDR3 protein. Here the sample spans around 76,000 distinct CDR3 sequences, roughly 15% being singletons. The sequencing used whole blood, collected at baseline. The origin of the receptors is an adult who was a healthcare worker with PCR-confirmed SARS-CoV-2 infection or an uninfected control (not recorded which).

The chain has TRBV9 and TRBJ2-2, with 8 bases aligning to TRBD1. The CDR3 length is 16 residues. Germline values: CDR1 SGDLS, CDR2 YYNGEE. The V and J ends lost 0 bases and 2 bases, in that order; junction bases with no gene match: 3. CDR3 in DNA: TGTGCCAGCAGCGTAGCAGGGGGCGTAAACACCGGGGAGCTGTTTTTT. Its translation: CASSVAGGVNTGELFF.

About this clonotype itself: The junction and the germline gene differ at one end; a read error may be behind it. V usage is TRBV12-3 or TRBV12-4 and J usage is TRBJ2-7; D is perhaps TRBD2 (7 bases). The length of the CDR3 is 14 residues. The DNA of the CDR3 is TGTACCAGCAGTCGAGAGGGGGAGGGCTACGAGCAGTACTTC. Translation gives CTSSREGEGYEQYF.

This clonotype has only a few counts. The CDR3 DNA reads TGTGCCAGCACTCTTCAGGGTACCGGGGCCAACGTCCTGACTTTC. It encodes CASTLQGTGANVLTF. The J gene is TRBJ2-6, the V gene TRBV13, with D possibly matching TRBD1 (5 bases). Germline lookup yields CDR1 PRHDT and CDR2 FYEKMQ (reference sequence). The length of the CDR3 is 15 residues. V lost 7 bases, J lost 4 bases, and 14 bases lay in between.

V usage is TRBV3-1 and J usage is TRBJ2-6; D uncertain. Germline-derived CDR1 and CDR2 are LGHDT and YNNKEL (reference sequence). CDR3 length: 17 residues. The germline V and J ends were trimmed by 0 bases and 0 bases, with 9 bases remaining between them. The CDR3 spells CASSQDLRSSGANVLTF. Written as DNA, the CDR3 is TGTGCCAGCAGCCAAGATTTGCGTAGCTCTGGGGCCAACGTCCTGACTTTC.

About this clonotype itself: Relative to the germline gene, one junction end is altered; a read error may explain this. The chain joins TRBV20-1 to TRBJ2-5; D gene ambiguous. This CDR3 spans 13 amino acids. CDR1 and CDR2 (germline): DFQATT, SNEGSKA (reference sequence). The CDR3 region is CSAREADQETQYF. The CDR3, as DNA: TGCAGTGCTAGAGAGGCGGACCAAGAGACACAGTACTTC.

V is TRBV19 and J is TRBJ2-5; no clear D gene. Germline V gives CDR1 LNHDA, CDR2 SQIVND (reference sequence). V shed 6 bases and J shed 2 bases, with 10 bases lying between them. The CDR3 loop spans 13 amino acids. This CDR3 is CASRNVGQETQYF. CDR3 in DNA: TGTGCCAGTAGGAACGTAGGGCAAGAGACCCAGTACTTC.

The gene calls are TRBV7-2 and TRBJ2-3; D unclear. The CDR3 loop spans 13 amino acids. Trimming cost V 1 base and J 3 bases, with 5 bases left between them. The germline V gene encodes CDR1 SGHTA and CDR2 FQGNSA. CDR3 bases: TGTGCCAGCAGCTTAGACTTAACAGATACGCAGTATTTT. Its protein is CASSLDLTDTQYF.

This clonotype turned up a few times. This sequence joins TRBV30 and TRBJ2-6; D remains ambiguous. V lost 0 bases and J 0 bases, leaving 6 bases between the germline ends. Germline-derived CDR1 and CDR2 are GTSNPN and SVGIG (reference sequence). The CDR3 runs to 15 residues. CDR3 DNA: TGTGCCTGGAGTGTATCGATCTCTGGGGCCAACGTCCTGACTTTC. Translated, it gives CAWSVSISGANVLTF.

J is TRBJ1-1 and V is TRBV28; D is uncertain. This CDR3 contains 12 residues. Germline V gene sequence: CDR1 MDHEN, CDR2 SYDVKM. V lost 2 bases and J 5 bases, leaving 6 bases between the germline ends. CDR3: CASSLRVTEAFF. The CDR3 DNA is TGTGCCAGCAGTTTACGGGTTACTGAAGCTTTCTTT. The full variable domain, its missing parts supplied by reference TRBV28 and TRBJ1-1, is DVKVTQSSRYLVKRTGEKVFLECVQDMDHENMFWYRQDPGLGLRLIYFSYDVKMKEKGDIPEGYSVSREKKERFSLILESASTNQTSMYLCASSLRVTEAFFGQGTRLTVV.

The genes are TRBV12-3 or TRBV12-4 and TRBJ2-7; 8 bases fit TRBD2. CDR3 length: 14 amino acids. The V gene end was trimmed by 6 bases and the J gene end by 5 bases; junction bases not matched to a gene: 9. CDR3 residues: CASRAAGGLNEQYF. Written as DNA, the CDR3 is TGTGCCAGCAGGGCGGCGGGAGGCCTCAACGAGCAGTACTTC.

The V call is TRBV5-4, the J call TRBJ1-2, with a possible D match to TRBD1 (6 bases). Trimming left V 4 bases short and J 3 bases short, with 13 bases between. CDR1 SGHNT and CDR2 YYREEE come from the germline V gene (reference sequence). The CDR3 length is 14 residues. CDR3 DNA sequence: TGTGCCAGCAGCGGAATACAGGGCGACTATGGCTACACCTTC. It translates to CASSGIQGDYGYTF.

This clonotype appeared many times. In DNA, the CDR3 is TGTGCCAGCAGCTCTTACACAGGGCGCGAGCAGTACTTC. This gives the protein CASSSYTGREQYF. The chain has TRBV7-3 and TRBJ2-7, with D possibly TRBD1 on 6 matching bases. This CDR3 is built from 13 residues. Germline V gene data show CDR1 as SGHTA and CDR2 as FQGTGA. Between the trimmed V and J ends, which lost 4 bases and 6 bases, there was a span of 13 bases.

This clonotype was detected a few times. The chain couples TRBV6-2 or TRBV6-3 to TRBJ2-1, with 7 bases aligning to TRBD2. The germline gives CDR1 MNHEY, CDR2 SVGEGT. Trimming took 3 bases from V and 4 from J; bases not matched to a gene: 3. This CDR3 spans 14 amino acids. The CDR3 DNA follows: TGTGCCAGCAGTTATCCCGGGGGGTACAATGAGCAGTTCTTC. It encodes CASSYPGGYNEQFF.

This clonotype was detected ten times or more. The gene calls are TRBV28 and TRBJ2-3, with 7 bases identical to TRBD2. The CDR3 spans 17 residues. J was trimmed by 3 bases and V by 1 base; bases with no gene match: 10. Germline CDR1 MDHEN, CDR2 SYDVKM. As DNA, the CDR3 is TGTGCCAGCAGTTTATACCCACTAGGCGGGAGAACAGATACGCAGTATTTT. It codes for CASSLYPLGGRTDTQYF.

This clonotype was observed a handful of times. This sequence joins TRBV29-1 and TRBJ1-1, with TRBD1 matching over 10 bases. V dropped 7 bases and J dropped 5; count of bases not matched to a gene: 7. The V gene's germline CDR1 is SQVTM and CDR2 ANQGSEA. The CDR3 runs 13 residues. CDR3 in amino acids: CSADGQGETEAFF. CDR3 nucleotides: TGCAGCGCCGATGGACAGGGGGAGACTGAAGCTTTCTTT. The full variable domain, its missing parts supplied by reference TRBV29-1 and TRBJ1-1, is SAVISQKPSRDICQRGTSLTIQCQVDSQVTMMFWYRQQPGQSLTLIATANQGSEATYESGFVIDKFPISRPNLTFSTLTVSNMSPEDSSIYLCSADGQGETEAFFGQGTRLTVV.

This clonotype was picked up a small number of times. V and J are TRBV19 and TRBJ2-1; 11 nucleotides agree with TRBD2. With V trimmed by 1 base and J by 7 bases, 6 bases remained unmatched. This CDR3 spans 16 amino acids. Germline CDR1 LNHDA, CDR2 SQIVND (reference sequence). Here the CDR3 DNA reads TGTGCCAGTAGTATAGGTAGCGGGAGGGCCGGAAATGAGCAGTTCTTC. It codes for CASSIGSGRAGNEQFF.

This clonotype has a handful of counts. The rearrangement joins TRBV7-3 to TRBJ2-1, with 13 bases matching TRBD2. With 5 bases clipped from V and 8 bases from J, the junction kept 9 bases outside the gene matches. Per the germline V gene, CDR1 is SGHTA and CDR2 is FQGTGA. This CDR3 contains 16 residues. In DNA, the CDR3 is TGTGCCAGCAGCCCAACCGGACTAGCGGGAGAGGATGAGCAGTTCTTC. As protein: CASSPTGLAGEDEQFF.

This clonotype occurred many times. This sequence joins TRBV20-1 and TRBJ2-3, with 10 bases lining up with TRBD2. This CDR3 is built from 15 residues. Germline loops: CDR1 DFQATT, CDR2 SNEGSKA (reference sequence). Trimming took 3 bases from V and 3 from J; bases not matched to a gene: 6. The CDR3 spells CSASDPSGRTDTQYF. DNA of the CDR3: TGCAGTGCTAGTGACCCTAGCGGGAGAACAGATACGCAGTATTTT.

The V call is TRBV24-1, the J call TRBJ2-1; 8 bases are a match to TRBD2. This CDR3 has 16 amino acids. Germline lookup yields CDR1 KGHDR and CDR2 SFDVKD. The V segment lost 3 bases and the J segment 7 bases; nucleotides outside the gene matches: 10. CDR3 DNA: TGTGCCACCAGTGATACAACGGGACTAGACATAAATGAGCAGTTCTTC. This translates into CATSDTTGLDINEQFF.

The rearrangement links TRBV5-4 to TRBJ2-2; 9 bases match TRBD1. V lost 4 bases to trimming and J lost 2 bases; unmatched junction nucleotides: 6. CDR1 is SGHNT, CDR2 YYREEE, per germline (reference sequence). The CDR3 totals 16 residues. This CDR3 reads CASSERDRANTGELFF. The CDR3, as DNA: TGTGCCAGCAGCGAACGGGACAGGGCTAACACCGGGGAGCTGTTTTTT.

The chain joins TRBV4-1 to TRBJ2-6; TRBD2 agrees at 11 bases. Losses at the gene ends were 1 base for V and 0 bases for J; bases not matched to a gene: 5. Germline assignment: CDR1 MGHRA and CDR2 YSYEKL. The CDR3 spans 19 residues. The CDR3 spells CASSQVGTSGISGANVLTF. CDR3 sequence (DNA): TGCGCCAGCAGCCAAGTCGGGACTAGCGGAATCTCTGGGGCCAACGTCCTGACTTTC.

The chain couples TRBV11-3 to TRBJ2-1, with a possible D match to TRBD2 (6 bases). CDR1 is SGHNT and CDR2 is YENEEA in the germline V gene. The CDR3 consists of 14 residues. V lost 5 bases to trimming and J lost 8 bases, with 16 bases between them. CDR3 sequence reads: CASSAREKGDEQFF. CDR3 sequence (DNA): TGTGCCAGCAGCGCCCGGGAGAAGGGTGATGAGCAGTTCTTC. The full variable domain, rest sourced from reference TRBV11-3 and TRBJ2-1, is EAGVVQSPRYKIIEKKQPVAFWCNPISGHNTLYWYLQNLGQGPELLIRYENEEAVDDSQLPKDRFSAERLKGVDSTLKIQPAELGDSAVYLCASSAREKGDEQFFGPGTRLTVL.

This clonotype was counted between two and nine times. The gene calls are TRBV7-3 and TRBJ1-1, with 7 bases matching TRBD1. V dropped 2 bases and J dropped 7; count of bases not matched to a gene: 4. Germline V CDR1 and CDR2: SGHTA, FQGTGA. The CDR3 consists of 13 residues. CDR3 residues: CASSLQQGHEAFF. The CDR3 nucleotides are TGTGCCAGCAGCTTACAACAGGGGCATGAAGCTTTCTTT. Drawing the rest from reference TRBV7-3 and TRBJ1-1, the complete variable domain is GAGVSQTPSNKVTEKGKYVELRCDPISGHTALYWYRQSLGQGPEFLIYFQGTGAADDSGLPNDRFFAVRPEGSVSTLKIQRTERGDSAVYLCASSLQQGHEAFFGQGTRLTVV.

The table lists this clonotype with a few counts. The gene calls are TRBV7-6 and TRBJ2-2, with TRBD2 matching over 7 bases. The CDR3 covers 15 residues. Germline trimming cut 1 base from V and 4 bases from J; bases unmatched to any gene: 3. Germline assignment: CDR1 SGHVS and CDR2 FNYEAQ. The CDR3 coding sequence is TGTGCCAGCAGCTTAGGAGGGACTACCACCGGGGAGCTGTTTTTT. As protein: CASSLGGTTTGELFF.

In this sample, this clonotype turned up many times. The genes are TRBV24-1 and TRBJ2-1, with D hard to call. The CDR3 length is 13 residues. The germline CDR1 and CDR2 sequences are KGHDR and SFDVKD. The V gene lost 4 bases and the J gene lost 3 bases, with 6 bases spanning the gap. As DNA, the CDR3 is TGTGCCACCAGTGACCGCCGCTACAATGAGCAGTTCTTC. It translates to CATSDRRYNEQFF.

This clonotype was counted between two and nine times. The V gene is TRBV20-1, the J gene TRBJ2-7; 8 positions match TRBD2. Germline V gene sequence: CDR1 DFQATT, CDR2 SNEGSKA (reference sequence). With V trimmed by 1 base and J by 4 bases, 12 bases remained unmatched. CDR3 length equals 16 residues. The CDR3 DNA sequence: TGCAGTGCTAGAGTGGGAGTGGCTAGCGGGTATTACGAGCAGTACTTC. Translating gives CSARVGVASGYYEQYF.

This clonotype was seen many times. The rearrangement links TRBV7-9 to TRBJ2-7; D is perhaps TRBD1 (6 bases). Germline lookup yields CDR1 SEHNR and CDR2 FQNEAQ (reference sequence). V lost 2 bases to trimming and J lost 8 bases, with 22 bases between them. The CDR3 totals 16 residues. As DNA, the CDR3 is TGTGCCAGCAGCTTATATCCCCGGGACACCGTAGTTAAGCAGTACTTC. It is translated as CASSLYPRDTVVKQYF.

The chain recombines TRBV28 with TRBJ1-2, with 7 bases lining up with TRBD1. The CDR3 is made up of 12 amino acids. Unmatched junction bases numbered 5, after V lost 6 bases and J lost 7 bases. Germline assignment: CDR1 MDHEN and CDR2 SYDVKM. The CDR3, as DNA: TGTGCCAGCAGCAGACAGGGTCCTGGCTACACCTTC. This codes for CASSRQGPGYTF.

This clonotype turned up a few times. V usage is TRBV20-1 and J usage is TRBJ2-7; maybe TRBD2 (5 bases). V lost 0 bases, J lost 0 bases, and 15 bases lay in between. This CDR3 spans 16 amino acids. Per germline, CDR1 DFQATT and CDR2 SNEGSKA (reference sequence). The CDR3 bases are TGCAGTGCTAGAGATCAGGAGCGGCTTAGCTCCTACGAGCAGTACTTC. Translating it yields CSARDQERLSSYEQYF.

This chain joins TRBV30 and TRBJ2-1; D is possibly TRBD1 (6 bases). This CDR3 region has 13 residues. V lost 0 bases, J lost 12 bases, and 15 bases lay in between. The germline CDR1 and CDR2 sequences are GTSNPN and SVGIG (reference sequence). CDR3 DNA: TGTGCCTGGAGTGTACGGGACACTATGGGGCAGTTCTTC. Amino acids: CAWSVRDTMGQFF.